This T cell receptor beta chain is from a study of shared clonotypes between healthy human individuals. Study-level points and caveats: A generally larger estimated richness was seen in naive subsets than in memory subsets. Non-shared clonotypes had lower generation probabilities than those shared by all four donors.

Notes on this clone: The target antigen is unknown.

CD45RA+ naive and CD45RA-negative memory subsets were separated from CD4+ cells. Clones were sequenced by immunoSEQ multiplex PCR, and TCRdb holds only the in-frame ones, with some missing. Here the sample spans 1.6 million or so clones, roughly 97% being singletons. The specimen sequenced was naive CD4+ T cells sorted from blood. Specified subset: CD45RA+ positively selected. The TCR comes from a man aged 25-45 years in good health.

CDR3 coding DNA: TGTGCCAGCGATCGACTTAGCGGGAGGTCTACAGATACGCAGTATTTT. Protein: CASDRLSGRSTDTQYF. This sequence joins TRBV28 and TRBJ2-3; TRBD2 matches 10 bases. There are 16 residues in the CDR3. Germline-derived CDR1 and CDR2 are MDHEN and SYDVKM. Losses at the gene ends were 8 bases for V and 3 bases for J; bases not matched to a gene: 11.